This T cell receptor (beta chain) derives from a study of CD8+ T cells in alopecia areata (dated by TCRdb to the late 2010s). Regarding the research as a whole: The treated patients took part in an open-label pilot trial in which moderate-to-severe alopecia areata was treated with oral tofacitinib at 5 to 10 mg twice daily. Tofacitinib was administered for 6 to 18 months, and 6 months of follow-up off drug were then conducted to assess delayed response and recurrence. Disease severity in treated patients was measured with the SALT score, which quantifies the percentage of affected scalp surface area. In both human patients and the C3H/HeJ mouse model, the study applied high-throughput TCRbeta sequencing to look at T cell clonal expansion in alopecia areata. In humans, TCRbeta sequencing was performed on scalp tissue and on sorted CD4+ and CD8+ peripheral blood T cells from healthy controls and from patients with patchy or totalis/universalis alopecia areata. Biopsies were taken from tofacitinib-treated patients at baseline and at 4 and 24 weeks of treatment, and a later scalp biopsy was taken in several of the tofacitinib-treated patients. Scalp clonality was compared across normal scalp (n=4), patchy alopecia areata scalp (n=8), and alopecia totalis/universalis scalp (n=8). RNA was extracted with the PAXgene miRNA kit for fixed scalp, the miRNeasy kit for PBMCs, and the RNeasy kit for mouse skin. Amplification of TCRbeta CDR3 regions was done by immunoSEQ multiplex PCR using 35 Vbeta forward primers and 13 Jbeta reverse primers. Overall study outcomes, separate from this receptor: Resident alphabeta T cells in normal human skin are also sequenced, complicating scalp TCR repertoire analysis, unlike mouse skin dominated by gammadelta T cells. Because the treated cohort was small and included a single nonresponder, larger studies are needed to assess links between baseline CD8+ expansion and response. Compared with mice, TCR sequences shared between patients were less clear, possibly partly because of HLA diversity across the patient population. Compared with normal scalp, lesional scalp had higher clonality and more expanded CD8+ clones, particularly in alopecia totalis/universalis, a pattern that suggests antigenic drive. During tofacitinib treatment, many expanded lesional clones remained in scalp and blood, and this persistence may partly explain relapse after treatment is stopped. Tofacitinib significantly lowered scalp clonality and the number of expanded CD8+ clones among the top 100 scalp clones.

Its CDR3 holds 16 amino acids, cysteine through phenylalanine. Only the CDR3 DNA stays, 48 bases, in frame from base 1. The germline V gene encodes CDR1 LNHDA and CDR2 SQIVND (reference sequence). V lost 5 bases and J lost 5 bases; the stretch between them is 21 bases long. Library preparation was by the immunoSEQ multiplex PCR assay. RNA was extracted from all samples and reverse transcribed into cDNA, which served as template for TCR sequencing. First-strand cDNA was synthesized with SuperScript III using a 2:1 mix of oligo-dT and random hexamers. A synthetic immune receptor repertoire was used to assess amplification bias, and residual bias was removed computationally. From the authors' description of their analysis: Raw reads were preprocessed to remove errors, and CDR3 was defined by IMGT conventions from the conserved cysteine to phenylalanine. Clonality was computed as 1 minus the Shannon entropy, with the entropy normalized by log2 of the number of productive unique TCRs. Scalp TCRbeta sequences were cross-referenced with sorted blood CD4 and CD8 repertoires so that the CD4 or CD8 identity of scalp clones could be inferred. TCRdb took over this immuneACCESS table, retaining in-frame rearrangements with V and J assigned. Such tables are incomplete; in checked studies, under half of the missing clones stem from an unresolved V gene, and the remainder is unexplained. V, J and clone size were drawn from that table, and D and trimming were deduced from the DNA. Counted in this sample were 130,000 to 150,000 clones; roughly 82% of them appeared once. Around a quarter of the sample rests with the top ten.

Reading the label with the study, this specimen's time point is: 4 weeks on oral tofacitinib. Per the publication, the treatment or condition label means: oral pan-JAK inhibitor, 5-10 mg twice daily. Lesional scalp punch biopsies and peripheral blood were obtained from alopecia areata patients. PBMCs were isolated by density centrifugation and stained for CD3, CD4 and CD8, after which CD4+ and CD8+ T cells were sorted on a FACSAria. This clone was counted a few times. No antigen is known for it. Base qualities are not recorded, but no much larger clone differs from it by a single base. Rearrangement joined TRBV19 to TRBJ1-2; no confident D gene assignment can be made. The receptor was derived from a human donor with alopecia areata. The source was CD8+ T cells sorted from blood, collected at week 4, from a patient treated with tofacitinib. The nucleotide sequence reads TGTGCCAGTAGTCCTTACAACGGAGACTCCGTTTATGGCTACACCTTC. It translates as CASSPYNGDSVYGYTF.